The TCR beta chain under discussion was sequenced for a study of blood T cell repertoires in COVID-19. On the study more broadly: Some COVID-19 samples were acute and others convalescent; all came from the United States, Italy and Spain. PBMCs, B-cell-depleted T cells, or T cells were the source of the cDNA or gDNA that made up the material.

Germline trimming cut 0 bases from V and 5 bases from J; bases unmatched to any gene: 9. Per germline, CDR1 SGDLS and CDR2 YYNGEE. The CDR3 covers 17 residues. Authors' methods: How many nucleated cells were present was estimated from reference gene primer amplification. This table comes from immunoSEQ multiplex PCR, and its TCRdb copy is limited to in-frame clones, with some not included. V, J and clone size were drawn from that table, and D and trimming were deduced from the DNA. This sample has around 110,000 clones, with less than 95% found just once. The rearrangement uses TRBV9 and TRBJ2-3; 10 positions match TRBD2. The sequence came from a human donor with active COVID-19. The donor label of this sample is uncertain. The material sequenced was peripheral blood. The CDR3 here is CASSVDISGGLRDTQYF. CDR3 nucleotides: TGTGCCAGCAGCGTAGATATTAGCGGGGGGCTCAGAGATACGCAGTATTTT.